The T cell receptor beta chain described here comes from a study of tissue T cells after allogeneic stem cell transplantation. The CDR3 has 14 residues. Germline loops: CDR1 FNHDT, CDR2 SITEND (reference sequence). V shed 5 bases and J shed 0 bases, with 9 bases lying between them. Note on this clone: Antigen specificity is unknown. Mouse names are used for the genes. The read falls 1 residue short of the CDR3 end, and the missing part is taken from the germline J gene.

Survey-depth TCRbeta CDR3 sequencing reported V/J genes and productive frequencies. Only in-frame clones appear in the TCRdb table, and some are missing; sequencing was by immunoSEQ multiplex PCR. The data show tens of thousands of clones, 55% to 80% seen once. General study points: This small cohort was clinically heterogeneous, and sampling depth was a limitation. In patients and mice, blood and spleen missed much of tissue repertoire.

This TCR derives from a female BALB/c mouse in good health. The MHC haplotype recorded for the strain is H2-d. Input material: spleen. The rearrangement joins TRBV19 to TRBJ1-3, with unresolved D. The CDR3 bases that were read are TGTGCCAGCAGGTCCCCCCCTTCTGGAAATACGCTCTAT. The encoded protein is CASRSPPSGNTLY. The whole CDR3 protein reads CASRSPPSGNTLYF.